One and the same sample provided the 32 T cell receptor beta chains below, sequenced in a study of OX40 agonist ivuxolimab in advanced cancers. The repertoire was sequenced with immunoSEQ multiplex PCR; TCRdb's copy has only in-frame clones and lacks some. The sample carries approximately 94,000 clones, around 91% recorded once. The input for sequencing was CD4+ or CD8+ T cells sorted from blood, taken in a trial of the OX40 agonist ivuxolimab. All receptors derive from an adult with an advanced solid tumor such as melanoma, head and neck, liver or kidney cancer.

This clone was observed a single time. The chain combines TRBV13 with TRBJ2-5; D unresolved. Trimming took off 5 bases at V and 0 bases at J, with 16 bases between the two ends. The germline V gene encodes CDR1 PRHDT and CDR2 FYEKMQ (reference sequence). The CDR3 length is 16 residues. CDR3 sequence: CASSGPVWSNQETQYF. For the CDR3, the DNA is TGTGCCAGCAGCGGGCCAGTTTGGTCTAACCAAGAGACCCAGTACTTC.

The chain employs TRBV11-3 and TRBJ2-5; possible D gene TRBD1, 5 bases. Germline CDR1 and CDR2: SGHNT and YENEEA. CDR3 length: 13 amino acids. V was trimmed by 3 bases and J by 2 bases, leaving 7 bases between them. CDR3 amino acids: CASSLTDQETQYF. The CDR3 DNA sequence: TGTGCCAGCAGCTTGACAGATCAAGAGACCCAGTACTTC.

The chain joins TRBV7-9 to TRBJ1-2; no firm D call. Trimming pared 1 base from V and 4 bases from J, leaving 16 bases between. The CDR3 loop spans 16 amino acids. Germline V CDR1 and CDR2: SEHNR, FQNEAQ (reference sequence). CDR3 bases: TGTGCCAGCAGCTTAGAGGGCCCCCGCTCAGCCTATGGCTACACCTTC. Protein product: CASSLEGPRSAYGYTF.

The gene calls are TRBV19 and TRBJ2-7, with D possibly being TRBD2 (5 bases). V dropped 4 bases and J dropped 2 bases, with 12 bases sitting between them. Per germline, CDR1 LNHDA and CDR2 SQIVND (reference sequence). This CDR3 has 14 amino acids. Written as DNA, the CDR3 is TGTGCCAGTAGTACGAAACTAGGGACCTACGAGCAGTACTTC. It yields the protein CASSTKLGTYEQYF.

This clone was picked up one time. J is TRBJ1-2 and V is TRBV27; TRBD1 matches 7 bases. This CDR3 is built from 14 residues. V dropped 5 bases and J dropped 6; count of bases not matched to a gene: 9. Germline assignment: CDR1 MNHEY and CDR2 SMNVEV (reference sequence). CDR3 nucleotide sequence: TGTGCCAGCAGTCCCTACCGACAGGGAAATGGCTACACCTTC. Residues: CASSPYRQGNGYTF.

CDR3 sequence: CASSLGSIAGKENEQFF. CDR3 sequence (DNA): TGTGCCAGCAGCTTGGGTTCGATAGCGGGAAAAGAGAATGAGCAGTTCTTC. The chain employs TRBV7-9 and TRBJ2-1; 8 bases line up with TRBD2. Germline V lookup: CDR1 SEHNR, CDR2 FQNEAQ (reference sequence). Trimming removed 3 bases from V and 7 bases from J; junction bases left unmatched: 14. This CDR3 is built from 17 residues.

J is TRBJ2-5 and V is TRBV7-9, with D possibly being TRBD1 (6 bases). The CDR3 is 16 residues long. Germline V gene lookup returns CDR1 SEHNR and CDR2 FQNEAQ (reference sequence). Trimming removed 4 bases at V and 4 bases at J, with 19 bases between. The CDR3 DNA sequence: TGTGCCAGCAGCTCCAAAATCCCTGACAGGCGAGAGACCCAGTACTTC. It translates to CASSSKIPDRRETQYF.

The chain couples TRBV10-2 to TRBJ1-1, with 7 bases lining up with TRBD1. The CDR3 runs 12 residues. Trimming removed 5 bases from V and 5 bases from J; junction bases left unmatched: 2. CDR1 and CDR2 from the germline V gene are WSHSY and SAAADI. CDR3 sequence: CASSTGDTEAFF. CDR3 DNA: TGCGCCAGCAGTACAGGGGATACTGAAGCTTTCTTT.

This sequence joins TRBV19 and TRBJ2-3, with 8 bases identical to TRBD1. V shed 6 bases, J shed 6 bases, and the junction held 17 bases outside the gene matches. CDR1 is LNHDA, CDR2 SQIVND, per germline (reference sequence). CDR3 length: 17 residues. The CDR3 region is CASSRGNYRGEGDTQYF. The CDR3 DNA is TGTGCCAGTAGCAGAGGGAACTACAGGGGGGAAGGGGATACGCAGTATTTT.

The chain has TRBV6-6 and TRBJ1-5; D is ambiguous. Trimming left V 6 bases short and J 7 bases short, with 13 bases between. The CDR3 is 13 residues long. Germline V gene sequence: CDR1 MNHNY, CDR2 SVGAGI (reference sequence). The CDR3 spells CASRASRSQPQHF. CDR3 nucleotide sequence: TGTGCCAGCAGGGCTAGTCGATCGCAGCCCCAGCATTTT.

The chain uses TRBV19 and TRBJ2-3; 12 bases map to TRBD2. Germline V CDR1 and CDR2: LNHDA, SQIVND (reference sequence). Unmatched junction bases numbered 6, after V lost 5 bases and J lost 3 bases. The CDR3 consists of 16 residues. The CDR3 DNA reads TGTGCCAGTAGTGCGAGACTAGCGGGAGTAACAGATACGCAGTATTTT. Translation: CASSARLAGVTDTQYF.

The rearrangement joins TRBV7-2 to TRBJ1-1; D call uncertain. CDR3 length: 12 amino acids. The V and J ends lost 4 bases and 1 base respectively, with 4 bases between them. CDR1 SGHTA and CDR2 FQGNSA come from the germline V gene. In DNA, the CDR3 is TGTGCCAGCAGCTCGCAGAACACTGAAGCTTTCTTT. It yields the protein CASSSQNTEAFF.

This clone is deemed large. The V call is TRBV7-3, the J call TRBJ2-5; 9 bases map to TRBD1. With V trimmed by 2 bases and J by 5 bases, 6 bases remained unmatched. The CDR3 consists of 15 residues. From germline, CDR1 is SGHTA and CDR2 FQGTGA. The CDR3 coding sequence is TGTGCCAGCAGCTTAGGGATACAGGGGGCGGAGACCCAGTACTTC. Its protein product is CASSLGIQGAETQYF.

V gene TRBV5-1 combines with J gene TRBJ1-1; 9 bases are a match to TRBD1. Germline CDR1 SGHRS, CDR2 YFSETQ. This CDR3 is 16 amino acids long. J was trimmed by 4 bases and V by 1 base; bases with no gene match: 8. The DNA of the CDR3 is TGCGCCAGCAGCTTGCAACCGGGACAGGGAGGCACTGAAGCTTTCTTT. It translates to CASSLQPGQGGTEAFF.

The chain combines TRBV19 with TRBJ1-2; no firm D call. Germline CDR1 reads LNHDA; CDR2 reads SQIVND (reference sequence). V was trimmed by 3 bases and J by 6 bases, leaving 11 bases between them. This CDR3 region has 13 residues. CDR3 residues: CASSIREAHGYTF. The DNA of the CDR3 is TGTGCCAGTAGTATCCGGGAGGCCCATGGCTACACCTTC. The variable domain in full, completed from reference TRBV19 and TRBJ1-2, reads DGGITQSPKYLFRKEGQNVTLSCEQNLNHDAMYWYRQDPGQGLRLIYYSQIVNDFQKGDIAEGYSVSREKKESFPLTVTSAQKNPTAFYLCASSIREAHGYTFGSGTRLTVV.

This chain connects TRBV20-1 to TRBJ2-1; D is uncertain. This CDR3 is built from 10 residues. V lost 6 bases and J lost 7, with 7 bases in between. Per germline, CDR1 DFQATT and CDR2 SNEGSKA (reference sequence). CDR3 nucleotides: TGCAGTGCCAGAAGTAATGAGCAGTTCTTC. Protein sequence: CSARSNEQFF.

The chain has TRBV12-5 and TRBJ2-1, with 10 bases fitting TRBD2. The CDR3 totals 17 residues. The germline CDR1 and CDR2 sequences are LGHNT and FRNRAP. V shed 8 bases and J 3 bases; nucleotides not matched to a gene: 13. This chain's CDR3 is CASSREREGLVYNEQFF. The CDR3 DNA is TGTGCTAGTAGCCGAGAGCGGGAGGGCCTGGTCTACAATGAGCAGTTCTTC.

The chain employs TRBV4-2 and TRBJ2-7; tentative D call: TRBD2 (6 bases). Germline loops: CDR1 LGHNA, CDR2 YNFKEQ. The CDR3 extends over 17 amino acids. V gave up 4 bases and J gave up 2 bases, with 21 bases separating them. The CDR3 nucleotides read TGTGCCAGCAGCCCGGATTTCCTTTCGGGAGCCCCCTACGAGCAGTACTTC. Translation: CASSPDFLSGAPYEQYF.

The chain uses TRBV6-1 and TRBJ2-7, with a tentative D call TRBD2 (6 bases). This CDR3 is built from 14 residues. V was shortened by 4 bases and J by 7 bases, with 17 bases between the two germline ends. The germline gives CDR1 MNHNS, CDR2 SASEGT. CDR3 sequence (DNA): TGTGCCAGCAGTGTCCGGGAGATTGACGGGGAGCAGTACTTC. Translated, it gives CASSVREIDGEQYF.

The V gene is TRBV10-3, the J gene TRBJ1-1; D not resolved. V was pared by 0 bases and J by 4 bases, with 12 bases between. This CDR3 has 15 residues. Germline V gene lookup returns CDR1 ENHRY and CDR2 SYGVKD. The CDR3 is CAISESGGIGTEAFF. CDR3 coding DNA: TGTGCCATCAGTGAGTCAGGAGGGATAGGCACTGAAGCTTTCTTT.

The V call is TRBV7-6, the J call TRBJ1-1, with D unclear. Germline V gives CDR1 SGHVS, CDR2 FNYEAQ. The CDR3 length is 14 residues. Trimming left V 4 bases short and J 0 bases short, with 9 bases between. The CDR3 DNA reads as TGTGCCAGCAGCTCCACCGGTATGAACACTGAAGCTTTCTTT. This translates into CASSSTGMNTEAFF.

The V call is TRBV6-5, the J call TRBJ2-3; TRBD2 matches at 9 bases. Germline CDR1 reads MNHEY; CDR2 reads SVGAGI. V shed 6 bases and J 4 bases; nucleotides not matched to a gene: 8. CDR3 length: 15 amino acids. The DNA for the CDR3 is TGTGCCAGCAGGGAACTCGGGACTAGCCCAGATACGCAGTATTTT. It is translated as CASRELGTSPDTQYF.

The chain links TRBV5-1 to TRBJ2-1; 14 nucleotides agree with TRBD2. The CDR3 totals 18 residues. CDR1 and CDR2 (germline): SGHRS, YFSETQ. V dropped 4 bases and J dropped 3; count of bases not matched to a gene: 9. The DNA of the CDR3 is TGCGCCAGCAGCCCGGGACGACTAGCGGGAGGGCACTACAATGAGCAGTTCTTC. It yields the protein CASSPGRLAGGHYNEQFF.

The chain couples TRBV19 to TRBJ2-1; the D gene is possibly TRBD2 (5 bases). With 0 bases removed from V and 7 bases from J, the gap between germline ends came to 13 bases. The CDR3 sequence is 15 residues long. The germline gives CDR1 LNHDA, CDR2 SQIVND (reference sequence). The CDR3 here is CASSIELLALNEQFF. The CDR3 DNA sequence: TGTGCCAGTAGTATAGAACTTCTAGCATTAAATGAGCAGTTCTTC. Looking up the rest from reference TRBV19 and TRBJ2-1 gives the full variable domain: DGGITQSPKYLFRKEGQNVTLSCEQNLNHDAMYWYRQDPGQGLRLIYYSQIVNDFQKGDIAEGYSVSREKKESFPLTVTSAQKNPTAFYLCASSIELLALNEQFFGPGTRLTVL.

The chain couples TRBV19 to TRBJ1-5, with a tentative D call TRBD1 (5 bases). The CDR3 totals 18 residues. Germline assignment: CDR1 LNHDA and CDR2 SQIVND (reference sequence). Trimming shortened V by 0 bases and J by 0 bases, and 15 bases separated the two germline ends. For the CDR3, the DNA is TGTGCCAGTAGTATAGATCACAGGCCTTCTTATAGCAATCAGCCCCAGCATTTT. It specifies CASSIDHRPSYSNQPQHF.

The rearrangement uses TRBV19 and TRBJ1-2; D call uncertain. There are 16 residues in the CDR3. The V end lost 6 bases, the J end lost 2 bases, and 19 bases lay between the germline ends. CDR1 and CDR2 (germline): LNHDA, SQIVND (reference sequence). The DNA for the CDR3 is TGTGCCAGTAGCGCCCCAACTTCAGCCGGGAACTATGGCTACACCTTC. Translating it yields CASSAPTSAGNYGYTF.

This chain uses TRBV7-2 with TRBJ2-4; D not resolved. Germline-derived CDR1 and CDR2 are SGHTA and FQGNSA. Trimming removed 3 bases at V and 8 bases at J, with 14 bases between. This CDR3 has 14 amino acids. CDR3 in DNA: TGTGCCAGCAGCTTGGGCCTCAGTACGGACATTCAGTACTTC. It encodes CASSLGLSTDIQYF.

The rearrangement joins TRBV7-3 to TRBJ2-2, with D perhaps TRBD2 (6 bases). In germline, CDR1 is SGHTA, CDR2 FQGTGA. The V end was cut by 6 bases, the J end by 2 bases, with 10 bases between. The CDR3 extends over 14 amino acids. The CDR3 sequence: CASRLAVNTGELFF. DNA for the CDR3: TGTGCCAGCAGACTAGCAGTAAACACCGGGGAGCTGTTTTTT.

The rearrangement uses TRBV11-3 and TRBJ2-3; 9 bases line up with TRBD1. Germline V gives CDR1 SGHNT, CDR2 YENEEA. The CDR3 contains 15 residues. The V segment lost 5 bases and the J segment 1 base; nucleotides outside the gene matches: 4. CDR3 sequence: CASSARQGGTDTQYF. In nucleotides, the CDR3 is TGTGCCAGCAGCGCTCGACAGGGGGGCACAGATACGCAGTATTTT.

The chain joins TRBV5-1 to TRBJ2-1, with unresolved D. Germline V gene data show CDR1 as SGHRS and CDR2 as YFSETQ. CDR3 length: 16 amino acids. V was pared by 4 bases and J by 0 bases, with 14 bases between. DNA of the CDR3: TGCGCCAGCAGCCCCCCCGGGCCTAGCTCCTACAATGAGCAGTTCTTC. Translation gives CASSPPGPSSYNEQFF.

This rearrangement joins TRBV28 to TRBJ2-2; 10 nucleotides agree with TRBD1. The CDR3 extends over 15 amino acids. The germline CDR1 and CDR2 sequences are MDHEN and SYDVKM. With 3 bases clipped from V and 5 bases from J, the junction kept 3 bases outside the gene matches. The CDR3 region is CASSLDRGGTGELFF. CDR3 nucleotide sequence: TGTGCCAGCAGTTTGGACAGGGGGGGGACCGGGGAGCTGTTTTTT. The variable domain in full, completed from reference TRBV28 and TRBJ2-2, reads DVKVTQSSRYLVKRTGEKVFLECVQDMDHENMFWYRQDPGLGLRLIYFSYDVKMKEKGDIPEGYSVSREKKERFSLILESASTNQTSMYLCASSLDRGGTGELFFGEGSRLTVL.

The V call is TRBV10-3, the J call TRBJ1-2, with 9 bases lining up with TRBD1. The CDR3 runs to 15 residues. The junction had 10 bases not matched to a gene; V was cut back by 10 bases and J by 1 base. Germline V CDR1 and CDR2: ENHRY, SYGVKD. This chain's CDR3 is CATGEGQGNNYGYTF. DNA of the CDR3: TGTGCCACCGGCGAAGGACAGGGGAATAACTATGGCTACACCTTC.